The 11 T cell receptor beta chains below all came from one sample that was sequenced in a study of blood T cell repertoires in COVID-19 (dated by TCRdb to 2020 to 2021). To prepare the library, the immunoSEQ multiplex PCR assay was applied. In its TCRdb copy, this immuneACCESS table keeps in-frame sequences only and misses some clones. Where compared with another copy, unresolved V genes explain less than half of these, and the others have no known cause. Across this sample there are roughly 250,000 clones, with around 88% seen only once. The ten largest clones add up to about 1.2% of the sample. Input material: PBMCs or T cells enriched from blood (not recorded which). The receptors here all came from a woman between 40 and 55 years old with acute COVID-19.

The gene calls are TRBV24-1 and TRBJ2-1, with 8 bases fitting TRBD1. This CDR3 has 15 residues. V trimming: 3 bases; J trimming: 2 bases; junction bases outside the gene matches: 2. Germline lookup yields CDR1 KGHDR and CDR2 SFDVKD. The CDR3 DNA sequence: TGTGCCACCAGTGATGGCAGGGGGCCCTACAATGAGCAGTTCTTC. This sequence encodes CATSDGRGPYNEQFF.

The CDR3 nucleotides are TGTGCCAGCAGCACCTTAGGACAGGGGCGAACCAACTATGGCTACACCTTC. Translating gives CASSTLGQGRTNYGYTF. The rearrangement joins TRBV28 to TRBJ1-2; 9 bases fit TRBD1. In germline, CDR1 is MDHEN, CDR2 SYDVKM. The CDR3 is 17 amino acids. J lost 2 bases, V lost 6 bases, and 13 bases had no gene match.

The V call is TRBV28, the J call TRBJ1-5; D gene unclear. Germline CDR1 and CDR2: MDHEN and SYDVKM. There are 13 residues in the CDR3. Trimming stripped 5 bases from V and 0 bases from J, with 5 bases between. The CDR3 protein is CASSLYSNQPQHF. The CDR3 region has the DNA TGTGCCAGCAGTCTTTATAGCAATCAGCCCCAGCATTTT.

The chain links TRBV28 to TRBJ1-5, with D possibly TRBD1 on 6 matching bases. Germline CDR1 and CDR2: MDHEN and SYDVKM. V was shortened by 5 bases and J by 3 bases, with 14 bases between the two germline ends. The CDR3 loop spans 15 amino acids. DNA for the CDR3: TGTGCCAGCAGTCGAAACAGGGATGCCAATCAGCCCCAGCATTTT. This sequence encodes CASSRNRDANQPQHF.

This clone was recorded only once. CDR3 loop: CASSESEGSDQPQHF. In DNA form, the CDR3 reads TGTGCCAGCAGTGAATCCGAAGGGAGTGATCAGCCCCAGCATTTT. V usage is TRBV2 and J usage is TRBJ1-5; no firm D call. Trimming removed 2 bases at V and 5 bases at J, with 13 bases between. Germline V gene data show CDR1 as SNHLY and CDR2 as FYNNEI. There are 15 residues in the CDR3.

The chain combines TRBV28 with TRBJ2-7, with D perhaps TRBD1 (6 bases). The length of the CDR3 is 14 residues. The V gene's germline CDR1 is MDHEN and CDR2 SYDVKM. V was shortened by 5 bases and J by 2 bases, with 13 bases between the two germline ends. Written as DNA, the CDR3 is TGTGCCAGCAGTCTTCAGGGGCATGCCTACGAGCAGTACTTC. As protein: CASSLQGHAYEQYF.

The chain uses TRBV5-8 and TRBJ1-1; 7 nucleotides line up with TRBD1. This CDR3 comprises 15 residues. J was trimmed by 2 bases and V by 4 bases; bases with no gene match: 8. Germline lookup yields CDR1 SGHTS and CDR2 YDEGEE. The CDR3 loop is CASSRGTVINTEAFF. The DNA of the CDR3 is TGTGCCAGCAGCCGCGGGACAGTGATCAACACTGAAGCTTTCTTT.

The chain carries TRBV2 and TRBJ2-4, with 12 bases matching TRBD1. The trim removed 7 bases at V and 8 bases at J, leaving 6 bases unmatched. In germline, CDR1 is SNHLY, CDR2 FYNNEI. The CDR3 runs 14 residues. CDR3 region: CASNRDRGLDIQYF. The CDR3 DNA reads as TGTGCCAGCAACCGGGACAGGGGGCTTGACATTCAGTACTTC.

The V call is TRBV20-1, the J call TRBJ2-3, with D maybe TRBD1 (6 bases). Trimming took off 3 bases at V and 0 bases at J, with 13 bases between the two ends. The germline CDR1 and CDR2 sequences are DFQATT and SNEGSKA (reference sequence). CDR3 length: 15 residues. The CDR3 loop is CSASVSGDSTDTQYF. The CDR3 bases are TGCAGTGCTAGTGTATCAGGGGACAGCACAGATACGCAGTATTTT.

Only a few counts were recorded for this clone. The DNA for the CDR3 is TGTGCCAGCAGTGAAATAGCGGGGGTGGGCAATGAGCAGTTCTTC. This sequence encodes CASSEIAGVGNEQFF. The chain recombines TRBV6-1 with TRBJ2-1; 9 bases are a match to TRBD2. CDR3 size: 15 residues. Germline values: CDR1 MNHNS, CDR2 SASEGT. J was trimmed by 6 bases and V by 2 bases; bases with no gene match: 5.

The J gene is TRBJ1-1, the V gene TRBV12-3 or TRBV12-4, with TRBD1 as a possible D gene (6 bases). There are 13 residues in the CDR3. Trimming took 6 bases from V and 12 from J, leaving 20 bases between them. The CDR3 loop reads CASSLPDRLNPFF. The CDR3 DNA sequence: TGTGCCAGCAGCCTTCCGGACAGATTGAATCCTTTCTTT.